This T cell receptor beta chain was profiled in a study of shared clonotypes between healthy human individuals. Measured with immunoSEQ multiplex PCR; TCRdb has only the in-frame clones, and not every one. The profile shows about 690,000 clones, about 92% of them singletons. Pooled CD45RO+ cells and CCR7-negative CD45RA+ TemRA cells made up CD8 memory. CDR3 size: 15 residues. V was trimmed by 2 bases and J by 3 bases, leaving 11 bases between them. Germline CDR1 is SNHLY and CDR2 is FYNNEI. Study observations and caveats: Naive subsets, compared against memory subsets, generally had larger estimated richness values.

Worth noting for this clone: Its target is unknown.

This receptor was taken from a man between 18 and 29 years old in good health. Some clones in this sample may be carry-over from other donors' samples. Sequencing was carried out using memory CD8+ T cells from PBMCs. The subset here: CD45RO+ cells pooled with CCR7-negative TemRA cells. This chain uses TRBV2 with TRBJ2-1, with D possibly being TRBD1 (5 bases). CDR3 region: CASSERVGVYNEQFF. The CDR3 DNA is TGTGCCAGCAGTGAACGGGTAGGGGTCTACAATGAGCAGTTCTTC. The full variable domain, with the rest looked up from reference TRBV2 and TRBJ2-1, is EPEVTQTPSHQVTQMGQEVILRCVPISNHLYFYWYRQILGQKVEFLVSFYNNEISEKSEIFDDQFSVERPDGSNFTLKIRSTKLEDSAMYFCASSERVGVYNEQFFGPGTRLTVL.